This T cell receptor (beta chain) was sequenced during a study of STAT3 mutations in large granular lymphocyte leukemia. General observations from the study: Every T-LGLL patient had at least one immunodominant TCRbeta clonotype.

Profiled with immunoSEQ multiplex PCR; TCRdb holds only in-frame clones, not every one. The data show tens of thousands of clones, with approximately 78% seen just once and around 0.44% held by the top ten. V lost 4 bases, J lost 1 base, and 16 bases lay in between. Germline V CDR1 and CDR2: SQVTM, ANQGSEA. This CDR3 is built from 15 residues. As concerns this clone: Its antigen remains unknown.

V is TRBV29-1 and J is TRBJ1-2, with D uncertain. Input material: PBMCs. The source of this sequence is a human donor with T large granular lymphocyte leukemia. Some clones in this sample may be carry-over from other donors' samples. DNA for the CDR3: TGCAGCGTTGGAATCCCCCAGGCAGTTAACTATGGCTACACCTTC. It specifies CSVGIPQAVNYGYTF.